This T cell receptor (beta chain) was sequenced for a study of response to subunit inactivated influenza vaccine. This clonotype was counted at least ten times. Using its own MiXCR run on the RT-PCR reads, TCRdb lists one record per CDR3 protein. This sample has about 520,000 distinct CDR3 sequences, with over 9.5% found just once. The ends lost 3 bases at V and 3 bases at J; junction bases unmatched: 3. The CDR3 spans 14 residues. The TCR sequence derives from a man in his fifties who received an inactivated influenza vaccine. The J gene is TRBJ2-7, the V gene TRBV12-3 or TRBV12-4, with 9 bases matching TRBD2. Sequenced material: PBMCs from blood, taken 45 days after vaccination. CDR3 DNA sequence: TGTGCCAGCAGTTTTAGCGGGAGTTACTACGAGCAGTACTTC. Protein: CASSFSGSYYEQYF.